The T cell receptor (beta chain) under discussion was sequenced for a study of shared clonotypes between healthy human individuals. Deep was the level used in running the assay. The assay was immunoSEQ multiplex PCR, and TCRdb's table has in-frame clones only and misses some. Among about 460,000 clones listed, about 74% were seen once. Between the trimmed V and J ends, which lost 6 bases and 3 bases, there was a span of 14 bases. The CDR3 is 14 amino acids. CDR1 and CDR2 (germline): SGHNT, YYREEE (reference sequence). This chain links TRBV5-4 with TRBJ2-3, with D possibly being TRBD1 or TRBD2 (5 bases each). The receptor was isolated from a middle-aged woman in good health. Some clones in this sample may be carry-over from other donors' samples. The sample was PBMCs. As DNA, the CDR3 is TGTGCCAGCACCCGACAGTCGGGGACAGATACGCAGTATTTT. Encoded protein: CASTRQSGTDTQYF. Variable domain in full (rest from reference TRBV5-4 and TRBJ2-3): ETGVTQSPTHLIKTRGQQVTLRCSSQSGHNTVSWYQQALGQGPQFIFQYYREEENGRGNFPPRFSGLQFPNYSSELNVNALELDDSALYLCASTRQSGTDTQYFGPGTRLTVL.